Only a few counts were recorded for the clone carrying this T cell receptor beta chain. The antigen remains unidentified. Trimming took 7 bases from V and 0 from J, leaving 21 bases between them. Germline V gives CDR1 MGHRA, CDR2 YSYEKL. CDR3 size: 17 residues. Assay used: immunoSEQ multiplex PCR; TCRdb lists only in-frame clones, some missing. The sample holds tens of thousands of clones; 75% to 95% are singletons and the top ten take about 5.5%. This sample was taken from a study of a mutant IDH1 vaccine in newly diagnosed glioma. The time point was: week 47, end of study. With topical imiquimod, each dose of the vaccine consisted of 300 ug of mutant IDH1 20-mer peptide.

Specimen: PBMCs, collected from a glioma patient whose treatment included an IDH1 peptide vaccine. This receptor was obtained from a woman aged 40 to 49 with glioma. J is TRBJ1-2 and V is TRBV4-1; no reliable D call. The CDR3 DNA is TGCGCCAGCACCTGGCGGGTCCTGAGGGATTCTAACTATGGCTACACCTTC. This encodes CASTWRVLRDSNYGYTF.